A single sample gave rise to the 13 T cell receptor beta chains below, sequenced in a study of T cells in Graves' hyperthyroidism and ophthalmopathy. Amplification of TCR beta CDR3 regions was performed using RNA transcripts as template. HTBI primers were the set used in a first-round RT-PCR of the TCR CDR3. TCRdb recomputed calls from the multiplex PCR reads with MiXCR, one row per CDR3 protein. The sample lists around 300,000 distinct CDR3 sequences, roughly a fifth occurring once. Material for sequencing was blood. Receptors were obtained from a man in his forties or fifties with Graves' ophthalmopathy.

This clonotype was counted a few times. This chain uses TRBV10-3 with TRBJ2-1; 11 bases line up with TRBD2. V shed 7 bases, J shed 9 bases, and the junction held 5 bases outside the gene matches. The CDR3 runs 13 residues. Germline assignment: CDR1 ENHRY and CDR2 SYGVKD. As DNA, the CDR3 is TGTGCCATCAATCTAGCGGGAGGCAGTGAGCAGTTCTTC. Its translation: CAINLAGGSEQFF.

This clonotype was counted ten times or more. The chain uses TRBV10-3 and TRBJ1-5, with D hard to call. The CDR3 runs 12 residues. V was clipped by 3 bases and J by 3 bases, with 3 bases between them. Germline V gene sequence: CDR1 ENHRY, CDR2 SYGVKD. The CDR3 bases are TGTGCCATCAGTGACACCAATCAGCCCCAGCATTTT. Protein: CAISDTNQPQHF.

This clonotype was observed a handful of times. The chain's CDR3 is CASSFSLAGKGETQYF. The DNA of the CDR3 is TGTGCCAGCAGCTTTTCCTTAGCGGGAAAGGGAGAGACCCAGTACTTC. The chain couples TRBV7-9 to TRBJ2-5; 8 nucleotides line up with TRBD2. In germline, CDR1 is SEHNR, CDR2 FQNEAQ (reference sequence). The CDR3 covers 16 residues. V trimming: 3 bases; J trimming: 4 bases; junction bases outside the gene matches: 10. The whole variable domain, remainder taken from reference TRBV7-9 and TRBJ2-5, is DTGVSQNPRHKITKRGQNVTFRCDPISEHNRLYWYRQTLGQGPEFLTYFQNEAQLEKSRLLSDRFSAERPKGSFSTLEIQRTEQGDSAMYLCASSFSLAGKGETQYFGPGTRLLVL.

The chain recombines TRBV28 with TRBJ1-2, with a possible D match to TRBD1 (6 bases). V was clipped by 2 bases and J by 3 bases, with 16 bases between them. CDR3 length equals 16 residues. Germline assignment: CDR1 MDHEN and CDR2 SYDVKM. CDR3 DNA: TGTGCCAGCAGTTTAATATACGGGGGCTATGACTATGGCTACACCTTC. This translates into CASSLIYGGYDYGYTF.

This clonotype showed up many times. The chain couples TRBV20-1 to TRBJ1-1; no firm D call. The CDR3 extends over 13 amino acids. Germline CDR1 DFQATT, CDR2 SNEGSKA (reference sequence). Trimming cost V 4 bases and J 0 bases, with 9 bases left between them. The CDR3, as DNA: TGCAGTGCTATGGGCAGTCTGAACACTGAAGCTTTCTTT. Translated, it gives CSAMGSLNTEAFF.

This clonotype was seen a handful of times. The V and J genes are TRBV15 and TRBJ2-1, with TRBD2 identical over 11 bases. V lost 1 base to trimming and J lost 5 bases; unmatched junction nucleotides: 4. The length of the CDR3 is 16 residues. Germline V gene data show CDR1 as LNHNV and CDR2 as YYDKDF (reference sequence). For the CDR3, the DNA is TGTGCCACCAGCAGAGGGAAGACTAGCGGGGACAATGAGCAGTTCTTC. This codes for CATSRGKTSGDNEQFF.

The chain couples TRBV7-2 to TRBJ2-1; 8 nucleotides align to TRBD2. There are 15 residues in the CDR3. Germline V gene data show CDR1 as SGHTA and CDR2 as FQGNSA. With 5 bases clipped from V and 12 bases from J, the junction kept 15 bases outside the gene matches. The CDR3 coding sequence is TGTGCCAGCAGCGCCCCCGGGACTAGGAGGGGGGGGCAGTTCTTC. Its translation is CASSAPGTRRGGQFF.

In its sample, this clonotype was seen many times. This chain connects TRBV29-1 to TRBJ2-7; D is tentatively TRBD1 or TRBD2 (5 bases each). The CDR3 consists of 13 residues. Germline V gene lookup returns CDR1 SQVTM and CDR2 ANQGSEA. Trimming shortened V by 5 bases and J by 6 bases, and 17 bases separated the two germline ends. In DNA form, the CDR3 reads TGCAGCGTTCCAGGGCAGGGTGGAGGCGAGCAGTACTTC. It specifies CSVPGQGGGEQYF.

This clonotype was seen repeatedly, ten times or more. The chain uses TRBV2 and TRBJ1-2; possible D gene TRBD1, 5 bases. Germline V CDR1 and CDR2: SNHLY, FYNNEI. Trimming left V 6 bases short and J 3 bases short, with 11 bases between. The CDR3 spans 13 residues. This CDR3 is CASRLQVDYGYTF. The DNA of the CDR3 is TGTGCCAGCAGATTACAGGTGGACTATGGCTACACCTTC.

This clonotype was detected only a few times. The CDR3, as DNA: TGCAGCGTTGGTAAGGGAGCCCGTGATCAGCCCCAGCATTTT. This gives the protein CSVGKGARDQPQHF. This chain uses TRBV29-1 with TRBJ1-5; no definite D call. The CDR3 consists of 14 residues. Germline CDR1 reads SQVTM; CDR2 reads ANQGSEA. Trimming left V 4 bases short and J 5 bases short, with 15 bases between. Supplemented by reference TRBV29-1 and TRBJ1-5, the full variable domain reads SAVISQKPSRDICQRGTSLTIQCQVDSQVTMMFWYRQQPGQSLTLIATANQGSEATYESGFVIDKFPISRPNLTFSTLTVSNMSPEDSSIYLCSVGKGARDQPQHFGDGTRLSIL.

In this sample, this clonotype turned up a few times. The CDR3 sequence: CASSLQGLTYEQYF. In DNA, the CDR3 is TGTGCCAGCAGTTTACAGGGGTTAACCTACGAGCAGTACTTC. The chain recombines TRBV28 with TRBJ2-7, with a possible D match to TRBD1 (6 bases). Between the trimmed V and J ends, which lost 2 bases and 2 bases, there was a span of 10 bases. The CDR3 is 14 amino acids. CDR1 MDHEN and CDR2 SYDVKM come from the germline V gene.

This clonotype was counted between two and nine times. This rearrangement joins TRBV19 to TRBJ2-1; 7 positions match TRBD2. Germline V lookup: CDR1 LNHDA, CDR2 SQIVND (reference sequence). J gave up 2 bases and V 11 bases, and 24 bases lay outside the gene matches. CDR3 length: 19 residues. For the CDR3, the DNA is TGTGCCGGCTTTGAAGCGGGACTCGGAGGTATGGGAACCTACAATGAGCAGTTCTTC. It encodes CAGFEAGLGGMGTYNEQFF.

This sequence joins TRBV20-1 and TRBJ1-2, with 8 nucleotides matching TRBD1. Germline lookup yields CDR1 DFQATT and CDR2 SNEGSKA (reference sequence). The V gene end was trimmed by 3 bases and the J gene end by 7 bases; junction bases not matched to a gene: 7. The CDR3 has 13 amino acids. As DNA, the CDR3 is TGCAGTGCTAGCCCCCAGGGGGCGCTTGGCTACACCTTC. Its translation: CSASPQGALGYTF.